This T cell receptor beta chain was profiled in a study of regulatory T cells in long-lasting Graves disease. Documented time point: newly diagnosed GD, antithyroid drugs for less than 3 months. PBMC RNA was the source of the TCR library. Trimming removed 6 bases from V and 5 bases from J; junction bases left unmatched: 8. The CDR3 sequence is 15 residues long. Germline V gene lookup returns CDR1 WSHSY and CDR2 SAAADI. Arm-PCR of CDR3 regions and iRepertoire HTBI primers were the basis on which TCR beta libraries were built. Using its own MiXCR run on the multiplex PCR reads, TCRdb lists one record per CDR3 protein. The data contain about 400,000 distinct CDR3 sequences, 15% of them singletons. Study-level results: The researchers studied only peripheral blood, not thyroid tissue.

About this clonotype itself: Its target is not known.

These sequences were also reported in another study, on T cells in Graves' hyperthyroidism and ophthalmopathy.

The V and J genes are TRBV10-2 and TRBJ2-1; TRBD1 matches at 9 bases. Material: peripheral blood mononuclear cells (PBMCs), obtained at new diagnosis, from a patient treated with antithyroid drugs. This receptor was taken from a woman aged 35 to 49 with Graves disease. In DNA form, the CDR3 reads TGCGCCAGCAGCGCAGGGACAGGGTTTGACAATGAGCAGTTCTTC. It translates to CASSAGTGFDNEQFF.